This is a list of T cell receptor beta chains from one sample in a study of shared clonotypes between healthy human individuals. TCRdb's copy holds only in-frame clones and misses some; the assay was immunoSEQ multiplex PCR. Of over 1.4 million clones in the sample, roughly 96% were seen once. The sequencing input was naive CD4+ T cells sorted from blood. The receptors shown here come from a man between 25 and 39 years old in good health. Each CDR3 is given with its conserved first and last residue. Each record gives: clone size, V gene, CDR3 protein. A clone size is listed for some rows: how often the clone was seen (once, few, many), or a class if it is expanded.

-	TRBV9	CASSVGPGQGAVGAETQYF
-	TRBV7-9	CASSPTQGNEKLFF
-	TRBV28	CASRFLAAGGTQYF
-	TRBV4-3	CASSSGLAGYTGELFF
-	TRBV15	CATSRDLLGATAYEQYF
-	TRBV6-6	CASSYQDRVNQPQHF
-	TRBV7-2	CASTKTGSYEQYF
once	TRBV7-2	CASSLGPWRNTGELFF
-	TRBV6-1	CASSEANVGGPQHF
once	TRBV15	CATSRTGGAREKLFF
-	TRBV30	CAWGPLHGGNQPQHF
-	TRBV6-5	CASRRGEYNEQFF
-	TRBV14	CASSHHRASSGNTIYF
-	TRBV7-9	CASSTGLAGTSDEQYF
-	TRBV27	CASSVTGDYRSYEQYF
-	TRBV6-1	CASRRGQPKETQYF
-	TRBV6-1	CASSEGQLEQYF
-	TRBV5-1	CASSLGQGIVTYEQYF
-	TRBV27	CASSLRAGELFF
-	TRBV5-1	CATSSRDNTEAFF
-	TRBV19	CASSFQNTEAFF